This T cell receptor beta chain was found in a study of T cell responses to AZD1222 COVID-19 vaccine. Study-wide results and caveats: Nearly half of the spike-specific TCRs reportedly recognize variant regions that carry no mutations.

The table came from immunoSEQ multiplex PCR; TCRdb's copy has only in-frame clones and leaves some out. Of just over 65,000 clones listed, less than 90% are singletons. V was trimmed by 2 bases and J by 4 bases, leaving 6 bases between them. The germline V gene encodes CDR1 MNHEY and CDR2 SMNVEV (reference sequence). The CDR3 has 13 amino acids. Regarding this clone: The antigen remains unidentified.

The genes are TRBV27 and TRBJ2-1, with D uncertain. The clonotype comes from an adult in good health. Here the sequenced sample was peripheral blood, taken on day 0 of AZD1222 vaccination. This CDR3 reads CASSLGLYNEQFF. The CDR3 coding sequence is TGTGCCAGCAGTTTAGGGTTGTACAATGAGCAGTTCTTC.